A single sample gave rise to the 15 T cell receptor beta chains below, sequenced in a study of OX40 agonist ivuxolimab in advanced cancers. Clones were read by immunoSEQ multiplex PCR, and TCRdb kept only the in-frame ones, dropping some. Found here are under 70,000 clones, about 88% of them singletons; the top ten hold around 2%. Sequencing was performed on CD4+ or CD8+ T cells sorted from blood, taken in a trial of the OX40 agonist ivuxolimab. Source of these receptors: an adult with an advanced solid tumor such as melanoma, head and neck, liver or kidney cancer.

The V gene is TRBV6-1, the J gene TRBJ2-7; 7 nucleotides align to TRBD2. CDR3 length equals 11 residues. V lost 7 bases to trimming and J lost 6 bases; unmatched junction nucleotides: 3. Germline CDR1 MNHNS, CDR2 SASEGT. The CDR3 region is CASKIAGEQYF. In DNA form, the CDR3 reads TGTGCCAGCAAAATAGCGGGCGAGCAGTACTTC.

This clone was seen just once. This chain connects TRBV7-9 to TRBJ2-5; no clear D gene. From germline, CDR1 is SEHNR and CDR2 FQNEAQ (reference sequence). Between the trimmed V and J ends, which lost 0 bases and 3 bases, there was a span of 8 bases. The length of the CDR3 is 14 residues. The CDR3 region has the DNA TGTGCCAGCAGCTTAGCCCTCCGGGAAGAGACCCAGTACTTC. The encoded protein is CASSLALREETQYF. The full variable domain, completed using reference TRBV7-9 and TRBJ2-5, is DTGVSQNPRHKITKRGQNVTFRCDPISEHNRLYWYRQTLGQGPEFLTYFQNEAQLEKSRLLSDRFSAERPKGSFSTLEIQRTEQGDSAMYLCASSLALREETQYFGPGTRLLVL.

The chain combines TRBV5-1 with TRBJ1-1, with 11 bases aligning to TRBD1. Germline V gene sequence: CDR1 SGHRS, CDR2 YFSETQ. The CDR3 covers 16 residues. With 0 bases clipped from V and 4 bases from J, the junction kept 5 bases outside the gene matches. CDR3 coding DNA: TGCGCCAGCAGCTTGGGGACAGGGGGCGCGGGCACTGAAGCTTTCTTT. This sequence encodes CASSLGTGGAGTEAFF.

In its sample, this clone was seen once. This chain joins TRBV5-1 and TRBJ2-4; tentative D call: TRBD2 (6 bases). Germline assignment: CDR1 SGHRS and CDR2 YFSETQ. The CDR3 length is 17 residues. V was cut by 4 bases and J by 0 bases, with 17 bases left in between. The CDR3 sequence: CASSPGTSNLAKNIQYF. CDR3 nucleotides: TGCGCCAGCAGCCCGGGGACTTCGAACCTAGCCAAAAACATTCAGTACTTC.

The chain carries TRBV5-4 and TRBJ2-1; D is uncertain. This CDR3 region has 16 residues. Per germline, CDR1 SGHNT and CDR2 YYREEE (reference sequence). V was trimmed by 0 bases and J by 9 bases, leaving 19 bases between them. The CDR3 reads CASSLGTRATLGEQFF. CDR3 sequence (DNA): TGTGCCAGCAGCTTGGGCACCCGGGCGACGCTCGGTGAGCAGTTCTTC.

This chain joins TRBV25-1 and TRBJ2-5, with D unclear. The CDR3 covers 13 residues. CDR1 is MGHDK and CDR2 is SYGVNS in the germline V gene. V lost 8 bases, J lost 1 base, and 11 bases lay in between. CDR3 sequence (DNA): TGTGCCAGCGCCACGGGTGCCCAAGAGACCCAGTACTTC. Translating it yields CASATGAQETQYF.

This clone was recorded once. The chain links TRBV6-6 to TRBJ1-5, with D perhaps matching TRBD1 (6 bases). The germline V gene encodes CDR1 MNHNY and CDR2 SVGAGI (reference sequence). The CDR3 loop spans 13 amino acids. Between the trimmed V and J ends, which lost 5 bases and 9 bases, there was a span of 14 bases. Here the CDR3 reads CASSDPQGLPQHF. The CDR3 DNA reads TGTGCCAGCAGTGACCCACAGGGACTGCCCCAGCATTTT.

This clone was detected only once. V gene TRBV6-6 combines with J gene TRBJ1-2; 9 bases map to TRBD1. J was trimmed by 5 bases and V by 5 bases; bases with no gene match: 9. This CDR3 region has 15 residues. Looked up from germline, CDR1 is MNHNY and CDR2 is SVGAGI (reference sequence). The DNA of the CDR3 is TGTGCCAGCAGTACTCCGGGACAGGGCGAATATGGCTACACCTTC. This sequence encodes CASSTPGQGEYGYTF.

The rearrangement joins TRBV28 to TRBJ1-6; TRBD1 might be the D (6 bases). V was clipped by 10 bases and J by 10 bases, with 14 bases between them. CDR3 length equals 12 residues. Germline V gives CDR1 MDHEN, CDR2 SYDVKM. CDR3 coding DNA: TGTGCCACGAAAGGGGGGGCCTCACCCCTCCACTTT. Residues: CATKGGASPLHF.

The genes are TRBV6-5 and TRBJ2-2, with 7 bases identical to TRBD1. Germline CDR1 is MNHEY and CDR2 is SVGAGI. V dropped 2 bases and J dropped 6; count of bases not matched to a gene: 6. The CDR3 extends over 15 amino acids. This CDR3 reads CASSYTGDGSGELFF. For the CDR3, the DNA is TGTGCCAGCAGTTACACAGGGGACGGGTCCGGGGAGCTGTTTTTT.

V and J are TRBV28 and TRBJ1-1, with TRBD1 matching 8 bases. V lost 3 bases to trimming and J lost 9 bases; unmatched junction nucleotides: 6. Per the germline V gene, CDR1 is MDHEN and CDR2 is SYDVKM. CDR3 length: 13 amino acids. The CDR3 region is CASSFPDRVKAFF. CDR3 DNA sequence: TGTGCCAGCAGTTTTCCGGACAGGGTCAAAGCTTTCTTT.

In its sample, this clone was seen once. The V gene is TRBV7-9, the J gene TRBJ2-1; D is uncertain. CDR1 and CDR2 from the germline V gene are SEHNR and FQNEAQ (reference sequence). V shed 5 bases and J shed 8 bases, with 10 bases lying between them. There are 12 residues in the CDR3. The CDR3 nucleotides read TGTGCCAGCAGCCCGGAGCTGGATGAGCAGTTCTTC. Its protein is CASSPELDEQFF.

The rearrangement uses TRBV28 and TRBJ1-1; D remains ambiguous. This CDR3 has 11 amino acids. Germline CDR1 and CDR2: MDHEN and SYDVKM. V gave up 6 bases and J gave up 7 bases, with 9 bases separating them. CDR3 sequence (DNA): TGTGCCAGCAGGGTGGGCCTTGAAGCTTTCTTT. It yields the protein CASRVGLEAFF.

V gene TRBV7-2 combines with J gene TRBJ1-1; possible D gene TRBD1, 5 bases. This CDR3 spans 14 amino acids. The germline V gene encodes CDR1 SGHTA and CDR2 FQGNSA. The V gene lost 3 bases and the J gene lost 1 base, with 9 bases spanning the gap. In nucleotides, the CDR3 is TGTGCCAGCAGCTTGGGGCGGGCGAACACTGAAGCTTTCTTT. It codes for CASSLGRANTEAFF.

The chain couples TRBV28 to TRBJ2-7; TRBD1 agrees at 9 bases. From germline, CDR1 is MDHEN and CDR2 SYDVKM. The length of the CDR3 is 14 residues. After removal of 10 bases from V and 5 bases from J, the junction contained 12 bases not matched to a gene. The CDR3 DNA reads as TGTGCCATCGACCCGGGAACAGGGGGCGACGAGCAGTACTTC. Its protein product is CAIDPGTGGDEQYF.